The rows below give T cell receptor beta chains drawn from one sample of a study of blood T cell repertoires in COVID-19. Sequencing was performed with immunoSEQ multiplex PCR; in TCRdb, only in-frame clones are kept and a portion is missing. The sample holds around 46,000 clones, approximately 90% seen once. The sequencing sample was made of PBMCs or T cells enriched from blood (not recorded which). Source of these receptors: a woman aged 50 to 60 who had recovered from COVID-19. Each CDR3 is given with its conserved first and last residue. D genes are given only for firm matches. Only some rows state a clone size, as once, few, many or a class for expanded clones.

V gene	D gene	clone size	J gene	CDR3 protein	CDR3 DNA
TRBV4-1	TRBD1	-	TRBJ1-6	CASSQVGGTGPNSPLHF	TGCGCCAGCAGCCAAGTGGGTGGGACAGGACCTAATTCACCCCTCCACTTT
TRBV4-2	-	-	TRBJ1-4	CASSAGTPLEEKLFF	TGTGCCAGCAGCGCTGGGACACCCTTGGAAGAAAAACTGTTTTTT
TRBV9	TRBD1	-	TRBJ2-5	CASSATGVETQYF	TGTGCCAGCAGCGCGACAGGGGTTGAGACCCAGTACTTC
TRBV6-5	TRBD2	-	TRBJ2-7	CASRLAGGPYEQYF	TGTGCCAGCCGGTTGGCGGGGGGGCCCTACGAGCAGTACTTC
TRBV12-3/TRBV12-4	TRBD1	-	TRBJ2-7	CATRGTVSYEQYF	TGTGCCACCCGTGGGACAGTGTCCTACGAGCAGTACTTC
TRBV20-1	-	-	TRBJ1-1	CSASLNSGNTEAFF	TGCAGTGCTAGTTTAAACAGTGGGAACACTGAAGCTTTCTTT
TRBV7-2	-	-	TRBJ2-7	CASSPTQRRDEQYF	TGTGCCAGCAGCCCTACCCAAAGGAGGGACGAGCAGTACTTC
TRBV12-3/TRBV12-4	TRBD2	-	TRBJ2-5	CASRLGLGETQYF	TGTGCCAGCAGGCTGGGACTAGGAGAGACCCAGTACTTC
TRBV7-6	-	few	TRBJ2-7	CASSTSSYEQYF	TGTGCCAGCAGCACCAGCTCCTACGAGCAGTACTTC
TRBV20-1	-	-	TRBJ2-3	CSASGGLVTDTQYF	TGCAGTGCTAGTGGGGGGCTAGTCACAGATACGCAGTATTTT
TRBV19	-	once	TRBJ2-7	CASSFRGASYEQYF	TGTGCCAGTAGTTTCAGGGGGGCCTCCTACGAGCAGTACTTC
TRBV15	-	-	TRBJ1-5	CATSRDPGSNQPQHF	TGTGCCACCAGCAGAGATCCGGGTAGCAATCAGCCCCAGCATTTT
TRBV24-1	TRBD2	-	TRBJ2-3	CATSDSTGLGGTDTQYF	TGTGCCACCAGTGATTCAACGGGTCTGGGAGGGACAGATACGCAGTATTTT
TRBV6-5	TRBD2	-	TRBJ2-7	CASSRLAGFYEQYF	TGTGCCAGCAGTCGACTAGCGGGGTTCTACGAGCAGTACTTC
TRBV19	TRBD2	few	TRBJ2-3	CASRSAGGTDTQYF	TGTGCCAGCCGATCGGCGGGGGGAACAGATACGCAGTATTTT
TRBV29-1	TRBD1	-	TRBJ1-1	CSGSTGSNTEAFF	TGCAGCGGATCGACAGGGTCAAACACTGAAGCTTTCTTT
TRBV7-9	-	-	TRBJ1-1	CASSPFPEAFF	TGTGCCAGCAGCCCGTTCCCTGAAGCTTTCTTT
TRBV3-1/TRBV3-2	-	-	TRBJ2-3	CASSQGGTDTQYF	TGTGCCAGCAGCCAAGGAGGGACAGATACGCAGTATTTT
TRBV27	-	few	TRBJ2-7	CASSPRLVDEQYF	TGTGCCAGCAGTCCCCGACTAGTGGACGAGCAGTACTTC
TRBV6-2/TRBV6-3	TRBD1	-	TRBJ2-7	CASSTFIRGNSYEQYF	TGTGCCAGCAGTACCTTCATCAGGGGGAACTCCTACGAGCAGTACTTC
TRBV28	TRBD1	once	TRBJ1-1	CASSTGTGKEAFF	TGTGCCAGCAGTACCGGGACAGGGAAAGAAGCTTTCTTT
TRBV29-1	-	few	TRBJ1-1	CSGVYWSTEAFF	TGCAGCGGAGTGTATTGGTCCACTGAAGCTTTCTTT
TRBV29-1	TRBD2	-	TRBJ2-3	CSVDAGSGVTQYF	TGCAGCGTTGATGCAGGGAGCGGGGTTACGCAGTATTTT
TRBV7-9	-	-	TRBJ2-5	CASSFEAQYF	TGTGCCAGCAGCTTCGAGGCCCAGTACTTC
TRBV5-6	TRBD2	-	TRBJ2-3	CASSPLAGGADTQYF	TGTGCCAGCAGCCCGCTAGCGGGAGGGGCAGATACGCAGTATTTT
TRBV11-3	-	-	TRBJ2-5	CASSVGRNQETQYF	TGTGCCAGCAGCGTAGGGCGGAACCAAGAGACCCAGTACTTC
TRBV28	TRBD1	-	TRBJ1-1	CASSHGGEQGYTEAFF	TGTGCCAGCAGCCACGGGGGGGAACAGGGGTACACTGAAGCTTTCTTT
TRBV19	-	-	TRBJ1-1	CASRNRQGGFTEAFF	TGTGCCAGCAGGAATCGGCAGGGCGGATTCACTGAAGCTTTCTTT
TRBV7-8	-	-	TRBJ1-3	CASSLPGVGNTIYF	TGTGCCAGCAGCTTGCCAGGGGTTGGAAACACCATATATTTT
TRBV27	-	-	TRBJ2-6	CASSFTSGVAGANVLTF	TGTGCCAGCAGTTTTACATCGGGGGTCGCGGGGGCCAACGTCCTGACTTTC
TRBV4-2	TRBD1	-	TRBJ1-2	CASSQEGTGGTNYGYTF	TGTGCCAGCAGCCAAGAGGGGACAGGCGGTACTAACTATGGCTACACCTTC
TRBV6-5	-	-	TRBJ2-1	CASSYDRRGNEQFF	TGTGCCAGCAGTTACGACAGAAGGGGCAATGAGCAGTTCTTC
TRBV9	TRBD2	-	TRBJ2-5	CASSAGLAEETQYF	TGTGCCAGCAGCGCCGGACTAGCGGAAGAGACCCAGTACTTC
TRBV19	-	-	TRBJ2-5	CASSTSPGLGETQYF	TGTGCCAGTAGTACCTCCCCGGGGTTGGGAGAGACCCAGTACTTC
TRBV28	-	-	TRBJ2-7	CASSLGGGGLYSHEQYF	TGTGCCAGCAGTTTGGGAGGAGGAGGGCTCTACAGCCACGAGCAGTACTTC
TRBV5-1	TRBD2	-	TRBJ2-3	CASTRAGGTDTQYF	TGCGCCTCAACCAGAGCGGGAGGCACAGATACGCAGTATTTT
TRBV10-3	-	-	TRBJ2-7	CAISAAYEQYF	TGTGCCATCAGCGCAGCGTACGAGCAGTACTTC
TRBV18	TRBD1	-	TRBJ2-6	CASSPRGQRSGANVLTF	TGTGCCAGCTCACCACGGGGACAGCGCTCTGGGGCCAACGTCCTGACTTTC
TRBV9	TRBD2	-	TRBJ2-5	CASSVELAGTQYF	TGTGCCAGCAGCGTAGAACTAGCGGGGACCCAGTACTTC
TRBV5-6	TRBD1	-	TRBJ2-5	CASSLQGFAETQYF	TGTGCCAGCAGTTTACAGGGGTTTGCGGAGACCCAGTACTTC
TRBV11-2	-	-	TRBJ2-5	CASSLSRETQYF	TGTGCCAGCAGCTTGAGCCGGGAGACCCAGTACTTC
TRBV6-1	TRBD2	-	TRBJ2-5	CASSEGTSGGRYQYF	TGTGCCAGCAGTGAGGGGACTAGCGGGGGGAGGTATCAGTACTTC
TRBV20-1	-	-	TRBJ2-7	CSASFSGQTTTEQYF	TGCAGTGCTAGTTTCTCCGGACAGACAACTACTGAGCAGTACTTC
TRBV18	TRBD1	-	TRBJ1-3	CASSPSQPATGAGNTIYF	TGTGCCAGCTCACCATCCCAGCCGGCGACAGGGGCTGGAAACACCATATATTTT
TRBV7-9	-	-	TRBJ1-1	CASSPLYDRRSTEAFF	TGTGCCAGCAGCCCCTTATATGACAGGCGAAGCACTGAAGCTTTCTTT
TRBV21-1	-	-	TRBJ1-1	CASSHYRVGRMNTEAFF	TGTGCCAGCAGCCACTACAGGGTGGGGCGAATGAACACTGAAGCTTTCTTT
TRBV4-2	-	-	TRBJ2-1	CASSPLGDARSSYNEQFF	TGTGCCAGCAGCCCCTTAGGGGATGCTAGGAGCTCCTACAATGAGCAGTTCTTC
TRBV7-9	-	-	TRBJ1-1	CASSHPGGYMFGRGTEAFF	TGTGCCAGCAGCCACCCTGGTGGTTACATGTTCGGTAGGGGTACTGAAGCTTTCTTT
TRBV19	TRBD1	-	TRBJ2-3	CASSGPGQGSDTQYF	TGTGCCAGTAGTGGGCCGGGACAGGGATCAGATACGCAGTATTTT
TRBV24-1	-	-	TRBJ2-2	CATSDRGHSANTGELFF	TGTGCCACCAGTGACCGAGGACACTCCGCGAACACCGGGGAGCTGTTTTTT
TRBV2	-	-	TRBJ2-1	CASGQQRAAVDEQFF	TGTGCCAGCGGACAACAGCGGGCGGCTGTGGATGAGCAGTTCTTC
TRBV18	-	-	TRBJ1-1	CASSPLQVSEAFF	TGTGCCAGCTCACCACTCCAGGTATCTGAAGCTTTCTTT
TRBV29-1	-	-	TRBJ2-5	CSVGEGDRPGGQYF	TGCAGCGTTGGAGAGGGGGACAGGCCGGGGGGCCAGTACTTC
TRBV27	-	-	TRBJ1-2	CASSPDRSVARTF	TGTGCCAGCAGTCCGGACAGATCAGTGGCCCGCACCTTC
TRBV3-1/TRBV3-2	-	-	TRBJ2-7	CASSRATNTYEQYF	TGTGCCAGCAGCCGAGCGACTAATACCTACGAGCAGTACTTC
TRBV18	TRBD1	once	TRBJ1-5	CASSPNPGTDNQPQHF	TGTGCCAGCTCACCAAATCCCGGGACAGACAATCAGCCCCAGCATTTT
TRBV30	TRBD1	-	TRBJ1-1	CALVTRTGRMNTEAFF	TGTGCCCTCGTTACAAGGACAGGGAGGATGAACACTGAAGCTTTCTTT
TRBV29-1	TRBD1	-	TRBJ2-5	CSVVPQGVGETQYF	TGCAGCGTTGTACCTCAGGGGGTAGGAGAGACCCAGTACTTC
TRBV19	TRBD2	once	TRBJ2-2	CASSTDGTSGELFF	TGTGCCAGTAGTACCGACGGGACTAGCGGGGAGCTGTTTTTT